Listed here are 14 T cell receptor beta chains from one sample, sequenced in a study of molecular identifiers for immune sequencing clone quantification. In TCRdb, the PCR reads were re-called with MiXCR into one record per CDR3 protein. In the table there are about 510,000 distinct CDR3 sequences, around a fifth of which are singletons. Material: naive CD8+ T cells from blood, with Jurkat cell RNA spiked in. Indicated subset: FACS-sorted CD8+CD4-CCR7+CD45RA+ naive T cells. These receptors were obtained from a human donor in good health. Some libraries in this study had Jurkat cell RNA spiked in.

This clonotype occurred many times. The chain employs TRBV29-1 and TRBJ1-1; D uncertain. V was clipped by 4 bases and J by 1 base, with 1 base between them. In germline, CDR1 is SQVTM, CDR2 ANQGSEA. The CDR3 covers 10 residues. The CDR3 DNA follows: TGCAGCGTTGCGAACACTGAAGCTTTCTTT. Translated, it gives CSVANTEAFF.

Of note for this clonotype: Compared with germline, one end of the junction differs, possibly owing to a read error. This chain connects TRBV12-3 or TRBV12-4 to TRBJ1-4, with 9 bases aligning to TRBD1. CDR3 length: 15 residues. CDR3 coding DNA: TGTGCCAGCAGTTTCGAGGGGACAGGGTTAGAAAAACTGGTTTTT. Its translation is CASSFEGTGLEKLVF.

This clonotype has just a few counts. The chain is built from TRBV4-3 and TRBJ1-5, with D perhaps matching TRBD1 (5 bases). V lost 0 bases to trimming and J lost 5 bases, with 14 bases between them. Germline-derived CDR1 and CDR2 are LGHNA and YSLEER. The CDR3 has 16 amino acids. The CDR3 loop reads CASSQDWTFDDQPQHF. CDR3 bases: TGCGCCAGCAGCCAAGATTGGACATTCGATGATCAGCCCCAGCATTTT.

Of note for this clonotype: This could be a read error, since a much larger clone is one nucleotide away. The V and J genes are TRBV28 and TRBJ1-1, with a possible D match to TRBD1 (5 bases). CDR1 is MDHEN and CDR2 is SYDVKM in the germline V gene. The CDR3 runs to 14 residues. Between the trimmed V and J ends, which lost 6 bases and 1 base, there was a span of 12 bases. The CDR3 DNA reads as TGTGCCAGCAGGTTGGGGCGGAAGAACACTGAAGCTTTCTTT. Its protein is CASRLGRKNTEAFF.

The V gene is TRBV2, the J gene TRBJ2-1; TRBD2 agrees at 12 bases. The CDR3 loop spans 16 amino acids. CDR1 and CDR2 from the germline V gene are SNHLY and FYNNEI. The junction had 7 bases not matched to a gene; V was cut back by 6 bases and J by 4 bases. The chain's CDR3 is CASSGDLAGGYNEQFF. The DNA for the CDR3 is TGTGCCAGCAGCGGGGATCTAGCGGGAGGGTACAATGAGCAGTTCTTC.

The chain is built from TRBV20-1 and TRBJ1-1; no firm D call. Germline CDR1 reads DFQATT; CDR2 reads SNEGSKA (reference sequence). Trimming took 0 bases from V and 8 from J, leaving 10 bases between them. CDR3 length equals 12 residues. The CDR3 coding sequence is TGCAGTGCTAGAGATTTGGGCTCGGAAGCTTTCTTT. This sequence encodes CSARDLGSEAFF.

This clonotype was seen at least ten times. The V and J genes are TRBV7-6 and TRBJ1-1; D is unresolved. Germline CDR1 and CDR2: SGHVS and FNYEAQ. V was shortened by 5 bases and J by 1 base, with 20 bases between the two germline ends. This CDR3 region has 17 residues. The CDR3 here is CASSPTLLWAENTEAFF. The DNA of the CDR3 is TGTGCCAGCAGCCCCACTTTATTGTGGGCCGAGAACACTGAAGCTTTCTTT.

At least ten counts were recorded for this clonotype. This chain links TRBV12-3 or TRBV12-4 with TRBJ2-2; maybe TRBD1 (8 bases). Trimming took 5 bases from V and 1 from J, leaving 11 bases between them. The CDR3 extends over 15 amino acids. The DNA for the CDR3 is TGTGCCAGCAGTAGCGGGACAGGGAACACCGGGGAGCTGTTTTTT. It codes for CASSSGTGNTGELFF.

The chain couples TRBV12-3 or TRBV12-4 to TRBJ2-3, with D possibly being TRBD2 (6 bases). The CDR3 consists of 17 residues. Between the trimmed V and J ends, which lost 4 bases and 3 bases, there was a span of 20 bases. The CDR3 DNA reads TGTGCCAGCAGTTGGGGGTGGGCTAGCGAAGGGACAGATACGCAGTATTTT. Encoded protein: CASSWGWASEGTDTQYF.

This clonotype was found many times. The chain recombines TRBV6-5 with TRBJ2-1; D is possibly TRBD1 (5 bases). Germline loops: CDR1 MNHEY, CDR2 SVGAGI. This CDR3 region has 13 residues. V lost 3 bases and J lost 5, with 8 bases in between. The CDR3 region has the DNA TGTGCCAGCAGTTATAAAGGGGACAATGAGCAGTTCTTC. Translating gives CASSYKGDNEQFF.

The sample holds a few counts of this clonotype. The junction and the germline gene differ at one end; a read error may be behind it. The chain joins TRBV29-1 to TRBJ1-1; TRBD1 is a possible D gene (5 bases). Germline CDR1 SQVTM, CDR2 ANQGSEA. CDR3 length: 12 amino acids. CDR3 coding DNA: TGCAGCGTTGGACTTTTGGGGACTGAACCTTTCTTT. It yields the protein CSVGLLGTEPFF.

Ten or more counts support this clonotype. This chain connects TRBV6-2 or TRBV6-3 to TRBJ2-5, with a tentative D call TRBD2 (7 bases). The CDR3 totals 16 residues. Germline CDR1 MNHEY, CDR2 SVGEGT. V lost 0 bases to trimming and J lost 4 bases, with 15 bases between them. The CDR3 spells CASSYSESGGPETQYF. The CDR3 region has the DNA TGTGCCAGCAGTTACTCGGAATCCGGGGGGCCAGAGACCCAGTACTTC.

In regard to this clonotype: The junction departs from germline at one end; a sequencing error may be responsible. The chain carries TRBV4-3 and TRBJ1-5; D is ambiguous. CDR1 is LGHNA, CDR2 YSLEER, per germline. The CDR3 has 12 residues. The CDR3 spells CASSQGDQLQHF. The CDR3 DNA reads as TGCGCCAGCAGCCAAGGTGATCAGCTCCAGCATTTT.

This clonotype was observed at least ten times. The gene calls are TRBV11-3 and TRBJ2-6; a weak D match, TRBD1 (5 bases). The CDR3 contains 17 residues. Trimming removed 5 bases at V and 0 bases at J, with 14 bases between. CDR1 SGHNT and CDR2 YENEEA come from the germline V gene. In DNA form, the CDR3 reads TGTGCCAGCAGCGGAAGTGACAGAAACTCTGGGGCCAACGTCCTGACTTTC. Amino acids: CASSGSDRNSGANVLTF.